Listed here are 10 T cell receptor beta chains from one sample, sequenced in a study of T cell responses to AZD1222 COVID-19 vaccine. Sequenced by immunoSEQ multiplex PCR; TCRdb stores in-frame clones only, minus some. The sample has fewer than 120,000 clones, about nine tenths seen once. This sample comprised peripheral blood, obtained on day 0 of AZD1222 vaccination. The receptors were sampled from an adult in good health.

This chain links TRBV7-9 with TRBJ1-3; unclear D gene. The length of the CDR3 is 13 residues. V lost 1 base and J 5 bases, leaving 6 bases between the germline ends. Germline values: CDR1 SEHNR, CDR2 FQNEAQ (reference sequence). The CDR3 sequence is CASSLVARNTIYF. The CDR3 DNA follows: TGTGCCAGCAGCTTAGTGGCCAGAAACACCATATATTTT.

V usage is TRBV10-1 and J usage is TRBJ2-2, with 7 bases fitting TRBD2. Germline CDR1 is WNHNN and CDR2 is SYGVQD (reference sequence). The CDR3 runs to 15 residues. Unmatched junction bases numbered 12, after V lost 8 bases and J lost 6 bases. CDR3 nucleotide sequence: TGCGCCAGCCTTCCCCAGCGGGGTAATGCCGGGGAGCTGTTTTTT. Amino acids: CASLPQRGNAGELFF.

V is TRBV30 and J is TRBJ1-5; 9 bases map to TRBD1. In germline, CDR1 is GTSNPN, CDR2 SVGIG (reference sequence). The CDR3 consists of 14 residues. The V and J ends lost 0 bases and 11 bases, in that order; junction bases with no gene match: 8. CDR3 loop: CAWSVRQGGMSQHF. CDR3 in DNA: TGTGCCTGGAGTGTACGACAGGGGGGTATGTCCCAGCATTTT.

This chain joins TRBV9 and TRBJ2-7, with D possibly being TRBD1 or TRBD2 (5 bases each). Per germline, CDR1 SGDLS and CDR2 YYNGEE. V shed 0 bases and J shed 5 bases, with 15 bases lying between them. This CDR3 spans 15 amino acids. This CDR3 is CASSVDGANWDEQYF. In nucleotides, the CDR3 is TGTGCCAGCAGCGTAGACGGGGCAAACTGGGACGAGCAGTACTTC.

The V gene is TRBV6-5, the J gene TRBJ1-1; D is unresolved. Trimming removed 7 bases at V and 2 bases at J, with 5 bases between. There are 11 residues in the CDR3. Germline CDR1 MNHEY, CDR2 SVGAGI. CDR3: CASTSNTEAFF. The CDR3 region has the DNA TGTGCCAGCACGTCCAACACTGAAGCTTTCTTT.

V and J are TRBV9 and TRBJ1-3, with TRBD1 as a possible D gene (5 bases). Deletions cut 2 bases from V and 0 bases from J, with 9 bases between. Germline loops: CDR1 SGDLS, CDR2 YYNGEE. This CDR3 is 15 amino acids long. The CDR3 loop reads CASSVGGISGNTIYF. CDR3 nucleotide sequence: TGTGCCAGCAGCGTCGGGGGGATCTCTGGAAACACCATATATTTT.

This rearrangement joins TRBV5-1 to TRBJ1-2; tentatively, D is TRBD1 (5 bases). Germline CDR1 and CDR2: SGHRS and YFSETQ. Trimming took 3 bases from V and 4 from J, leaving 19 bases between them. This CDR3 has 16 residues. The CDR3 nucleotides are TGCGCCAGCAGCTGGGGCGGGACGGAATTAAGCTATGGCTACACCTTC. Translation gives CASSWGGTELSYGYTF.

The chain employs TRBV2 and TRBJ1-4; 7 nucleotides agree with TRBD1. The V gene's germline CDR1 is SNHLY and CDR2 FYNNEI. Trimming at V came to 5 bases and at J to 4 bases, leaving 10 bases not matched to a gene. CDR3 length equals 16 residues. The CDR3 DNA is TGTGCCAGCAGTACGGCCAGGGGGACGAATAATGAAAAACTGTTTTTT. The encoded protein is CASSTARGTNNEKLFF.

This CDR3 is CASSIVNTEAFF. The CDR3 DNA is TGTGCCAGTAGTATAGTTAACACTGAAGCTTTCTTT. V gene TRBV19 combines with J gene TRBJ1-1; D gene uncertain. Germline CDR1 and CDR2: LNHDA and SQIVND (reference sequence). CDR3 size: 12 residues. Trimming took off 1 base at V and 2 bases at J, with 2 bases between the two ends.

This clone appeared a few times. This rearrangement joins TRBV19 to TRBJ1-2; 7 nucleotides align to TRBD1. The CDR3 is 14 residues long. With V trimmed by 11 bases and J by 0 bases, 9 bases remained unmatched. Germline V gene sequence: CDR1 LNHDA, CDR2 SQIVND (reference sequence). The CDR3 nucleotides are TGTGCCTCAAAGACAGGGACAACTAACTATGGCTACACCTTC. It translates to CASKTGTTNYGYTF.